This T cell receptor beta chain was found in a study of siplizumab effects on memory and regulatory T cells. The CDR3 is 15 amino acids. Unmatched junction bases numbered 8, after V lost 0 bases and J lost 7 bases. Germline V gene sequence: CDR1 SNHLY, CDR2 FYNNEI. Assay: immunoSEQ multiplex PCR; the TCRdb copy retains only in-frame clones and omits some. The table has roughly 100,000 clones, around 97% seen once. This TCR derives from a human donor in good health. The material sequenced was naive CD4+ T cells sorted from blood. The rearrangement joins TRBV2 to TRBJ1-2; 7 bases align to TRBD1. CDR3 nucleotides: TGTGCCAGCAGTGAAGCACAGATACAGGGGAGTGGCTACACCTTC. This codes for CASSEAQIQGSGYTF. Using reference TRBV2 and TRBJ1-2 for the parts outside the CDR3, the full variable domain is EPEVTQTPSHQVTQMGQEVILRCVPISNHLYFYWYRQILGQKVEFLVSFYNNEISEKSEIFDDQFSVERPDGSNFTLKIRSTKLEDSAMYFCASSEAQIQGSGYTFGSGTRLTVV.